The entry below describes one T cell receptor beta chain. This sample is drawn from a study of T cell responses to AZD1222 COVID-19 vaccine. Method: immunoSEQ multiplex PCR; TCRdb's copy keeps in-frame clones and lacks some. The data contain 110,000 or so clones, around 89% of them singletons. The V end lost 4 bases, the J end lost 10 bases, and 19 bases lay between the germline ends. Germline assignment: CDR1 MNHEY and CDR2 SVGAGI. The CDR3 has 14 amino acids. The sample was peripheral blood, taken on day 0 of AZD1222 vaccination. The V gene is TRBV6-5, the J gene TRBJ1-2, with D hard to call. This receptor was obtained from an adult in good health. CDR3: CASSSPSQYEDYTF. The CDR3 DNA sequence: TGTGCCAGCAGTTCCCCGAGCCAGTATGAAGACTACACCTTC.